This is a list of T cell receptor beta chains from one sample in a study of cytomegalovirus exposure and HLA in healthy donors. The data were produced by immunoSEQ multiplex PCR, yet TCRdb's version contains in-frame clones alone and is incomplete. The repertoire holds some 110,000 clones, with around 86% as singletons. Sequencing was carried out using PBMCs. These TCRs come from a woman in her 30s in good health and CMV-seronegative. Both conserved end residues are part of each CDR3. A D gene is named only where the DNA matches it firmly. Some rows mark clone size as missing; the rest say once, few, many or name a class of expanded clone.

>NA|TRBV15|TRBJ2-7|TRBD2
TGTGCCACCAGCGTCCGGGGGGACTCCTACGAGCAGTACTTC
CATSVRGDSYEQYF
>once|TRBV19|TRBJ2-7|NA
TGTGCCAGTAGTATGGTCTCCCTCCAGGGTGAGCAGTACTTC
CASSMVSLQGEQYF
>NA|TRBV6-5|TRBJ2-3|NA
TGTGCCAGCAGTCGTAGGGGCCGGGCAGATACGCAGTATTTT
CASSRRGRADTQYF
>NA|TRBV7-2|TRBJ2-3|NA
TGTGCCAGCCAGGCGGGCAGGAGCACAGATACGCAGTATTTT
CASQAGRSTDTQYF
>NA|TRBV13|TRBJ2-5|NA
TGTGCCAGCAGCCTTCTCCGGGAGACCCAGTACTTC
CASSLLRETQYF
>NA|TRBV7-2|TRBJ2-3|TRBD2
TGTGCCAGCAGCTTCCGTCGAGCTAGCGGGAGTCTGAATACGCAGTATTTT
CASSFRRASGSLNTQYF
>NA|TRBV2|TRBJ1-1|NA
TGTGCCAGCAGCAAGTCCCGATCCATAATGCGAACTGAAGCTTTCTTT
CASSKSRSIMRTEAFF
>NA|TRBV7-3|TRBJ1-1|NA
TGTGCCAGCAGCCGACAGGTGAGCACTGAAGCTTTCTTT
CASSRQVSTEAFF
>NA|TRBV28|TRBJ1-1|NA
TGTGCCAGCGGGCGCGTCGATTGGACTGAAGCTTTCTTT
CASGRVDWTEAFF
>NA|TRBV27|TRBJ2-5|NA
TGTGCCAGCAGTTTAGGGGGGAGAAGGTTTGGAGAGACCCAGTACTTC
CASSLGGRRFGETQYF
>NA|TRBV5-4|TRBJ2-5|NA
TGTGCCAGCAGCTTGGTGGGGGGTAAGGAGACCCAGTACTTC
CASSLVGGKETQYF
>once|TRBV18|TRBJ2-3|TRBD2
TGTGCCAGCTCACCACCAGTAGCGGGGGGCACGGATACGCAGTATTTT
CASSPPVAGGTDTQYF